Listed below are T cell receptor beta chains from one sample, sequenced in a study of T cells in Graves' hyperthyroidism and ophthalmopathy. TCRdb called the multiplex PCR reads again in MiXCR, with one record for every CDR3 protein. Found here are about 350,000 distinct CDR3 sequences, approximately 14% of them singletons; the top ten hold about 26%. Sequencing used blood. Source of these receptors: a woman aged 25 to 39 with Graves' hyperthyroidism. The CDR3 runs from the conserved cysteine through the conserved F or W. D genes are given only for firm matches. Part of the rows lack a size; the others show once, few, many or a class for expanded clones.

V: TRBV5-1; size: few; J: TRBJ2-5; D: .; DNA: TGCGCCAGCAGGGGGGGCGCTAGAGGGGGCGTTGAGACCCAGTACTTC; CDR3: CASRGGARGGVETQYF
V: TRBV29-1; size: many; J: TRBJ2-3; D: TRBD2; DNA: TGCAGCGTTGAAGATTCTAGCGGGAACACAGATACGCAGTATTTT; CDR3: CSVEDSSGNTDTQYF
V: TRBV4-3; size: .; J: TRBJ2-3; D: .; DNA: TGCGCCAGCAGCCAAGAAATACCAGATACGCAGTATTTT; CDR3: CASSQEIPDTQYF
V: TRBV6-1; size: few; J: TRBJ2-7; D: .; DNA: TGTGCCAGCAGCTTACAGGGAAGAAGCTCCTACGAGCAGTACTTC; CDR3: CASSLQGRSSYEQYF
V: TRBV12-3/TRBV12-4; size: .; J: TRBJ2-3; D: .; DNA: TGTGCCAGCAGACACCGGGCTGCGACAGATACGCAGTATTTT; CDR3: CASRHRAATDTQYF
V: TRBV7-2; size: many; J: TRBJ1-5; D: .; DNA: TGTGCCAGCAGCCCTGGGACACCTGGTGATCCCCAGCATTTT; CDR3: CASSPGTPGDPQHF
V: TRBV12-3/TRBV12-4; size: many; J: TRBJ2-7; D: .; DNA: TGTGCCAGCAGTTTAGGTGACCAACATTCCTACGAGCAGTACTTC; CDR3: CASSLGDQHSYEQYF
V: TRBV7-9; size: many; J: TRBJ2-1; D: .; DNA: TGTGCCAGCAGCGGCCCCAACAATGAGCAGTTCTTC; CDR3: CASSGPNNEQFF
V: TRBV4-1; size: .; J: TRBJ2-1; D: .; DNA: TGCGCCAGCAGCCAGCCTGGGGGAAATGAGCAGTTCTTC; CDR3: CASSQPGGNEQFF
V: TRBV20-1; size: .; J: TRBJ1-1; D: .; DNA: TGCAGTGCCATAGCGAGGGGTGGGAACACTGAAGCTTTCTTT; CDR3: CSAIARGGNTEAFF
V: TRBV7-2; size: many; J: TRBJ2-1; D: .; DNA: TGTGCCAGCAGCTCGGCATTGGGCGGTAATGAGCAGTTCTTC; CDR3: CASSSALGGNEQFF
V: TRBV20-1; size: many; J: TRBJ1-5; D: .; DNA: TGCAGTGCTTCCCCGGATAGCAATCAGCCCCAGCATTTT; CDR3: CSASPDSNQPQHF
V: TRBV7-9; size: many; J: TRBJ1-4; D: .; DNA: TGTGCCAGCAGCCCCGTAGTGCTCGGACGGAGTGAAAAACTGTTTTTT; CDR3: CASSPVVLGRSEKLFF
V: TRBV20-1; size: .; J: TRBJ2-5; D: .; DNA: TGCAGTACAAGGACGGTGGAGACCCAGTACTTC; CDR3: CSTRTVETQYF
V: TRBV20-1; size: few; J: TRBJ2-5; D: TRBD2; DNA: TGCAGTGCTATACCCATGGGTAGCGGGAGATCGCAAGAGACCCAGTACTTC; CDR3: CSAIPMGSGRSQETQYF
V: TRBV12-3/TRBV12-4; size: many; J: TRBJ2-1; D: TRBD2; DNA: TGTGCCAGCAGTCTACGTAGCGGGATCAACGATGAGCAGTTCTTC; CDR3: CASSLRSGINDEQFF
V: TRBV9; size: few; J: TRBJ1-6; D: .; DNA: TGTGCCAGCAGCGTAGGACCAGGGGAGAATTCACCCCTCCACTTT; CDR3: CASSVGPGENSPLHF
V: TRBV6-1; size: many; J: TRBJ2-3; D: .; DNA: TGTGCCAGCAGCTTGGGAGGCAGGGGAAATACGCAGTATTTT; CDR3: CASSLGGRGNTQYF
V: TRBV12-3/TRBV12-4; size: many; J: TRBJ1-2; D: .; DNA: TGTGCCAGCAGTGAAACCCAGGGAGGAGACTATGGCTACACCTTC; CDR3: CASSETQGGDYGYTF
V: TRBV6-2/TRBV6-3; size: .; J: TRBJ2-1; D: .; DNA: TGTGCCAGCAAAATAGCTAGCAACAATGAGCAGTTCTTC; CDR3: CASKIASNNEQFF
V: TRBV6-1; size: many; J: TRBJ2-7; D: .; DNA: TGTGCCAGCAGTGAAACTCACCCCGAGGCGTCCTACGAGCAGTACTTC; CDR3: CASSETHPEASYEQYF
V: TRBV11-2; size: many; J: TRBJ2-5; D: .; DNA: TGTGCCAGCAGCCCCAGAGGGTTCCGTGCCCAAGAGACCCAGTACTTC; CDR3: CASSPRGFRAQETQYF
V: TRBV28; size: few; J: TRBJ2-2; D: .; DNA: TGTGCCACACAGGGATATGACACCGGGGAGCTGTTTTTT; CDR3: CATQGYDTGELFF
V: TRBV20-1; size: many; J: TRBJ2-5; D: .; DNA: TGCAGTGCCTCGAGGACGGCCTTGAGAAGGGAGACCCAGTACTTC; CDR3: CSASRTALRRETQYF
V: TRBV19; size: few; J: TRBJ1-1; D: .; DNA: TGTGCATCGACACGGGGCAGTTGGGGAACCATGAACACTGAAGCTTTCTTT; CDR3: CASTRGSWGTMNTEAFF
V: TRBV4-2; size: few; J: TRBJ1-1; D: TRBD1; DNA: TGTGCCAGCAGCGAAGGGGGCTCTGAAGCTTTCTTT; CDR3: CASSEGGSEAFF
V: TRBV20-1; size: .; J: TRBJ2-5; D: TRBD2; DNA: TGCAGTGCTGACAATGGACTAGCGGATAGACTGGAGACCCAGTACTTC; CDR3: CSADNGLADRLETQYF
V: TRBV7-6; size: many; J: TRBJ2-3; D: .; DNA: TGTGCCAGCAGCAGGGGGGCTAGCGGACGCACAGATACGCAGTATTTT; CDR3: CASSRGASGRTDTQYF
V: TRBV28; size: many; J: TRBJ2-7; D: .; DNA: TGTGCCAGCAGTTCCTTCAGGGTCCACGAGCAGTACTTC; CDR3: CASSSFRVHEQYF
V: TRBV25-1; size: many; J: TRBJ2-7; D: TRBD1; DNA: TGTGCCAGCCGGGGACAGGGGTCCTACGAGCAGTACTTC; CDR3: CASRGQGSYEQYF
V: TRBV4-3; size: few; J: TRBJ1-6; D: .; DNA: TGCGCCAGCAGCCAGGAAACAAATTCACCCCTCCACTTT; CDR3: CASSQETNSPLHF
V: TRBV18; size: many; J: TRBJ2-7; D: TRBD2; DNA: TGTGCCAGCTCACCGGGGAGGGAACCTACCTACGAGCAGTACTTC; CDR3: CASSPGREPTYEQYF
V: TRBV15; size: .; J: TRBJ2-1; D: TRBD2; DNA: TGTGCCACCAGCAGAGAGGTAGCGGGAGACAATGAGCAGTTCTTC; CDR3: CATSREVAGDNEQFF
V: TRBV6-1; size: many; J: TRBJ2-1; D: .; DNA: TGTGCCAGCAGCACCTTAAGGACTACCTACAATGAGCAGTTCTTC; CDR3: CASSTLRTTYNEQFF
V: TRBV12-5; size: many; J: TRBJ1-2; D: .; DNA: TGTGCTAGTGGTTCGGGGGCCGGGGGCTACACCTTC; CDR3: CASGSGAGGYTF
V: TRBV6-2/TRBV6-3; size: many; J: TRBJ1-2; D: .; DNA: TGTGCCAGCAGTTTAGTAGCGGCTCGCTATGGCTACACCTTC; CDR3: CASSLVAARYGYTF
V: TRBV30; size: .; J: TRBJ1-5; D: .; DNA: TGTGCCTGGAGTCATAGCAATCAGCCCCAGCATTTT; CDR3: CAWSHSNQPQHF
V: TRBV20-1; size: many; J: TRBJ2-5; D: .; DNA: TGCAGTGCTAGAGTGGCCAGGATTGGGGAGACCCAGTACTTC; CDR3: CSARVARIGETQYF
V: TRBV30; size: many; J: TRBJ1-1; D: .; DNA: TGTGCCTGCCGGGGACGGAGGAACACTGAAGCTTTCTTT; CDR3: CACRGRRNTEAFF
V: TRBV6-1; size: many; J: TRBJ1-4; D: .; DNA: TGTGCCAGCAGTGCGACAAGAGAGGTGGAAAAACTGTTTTTT; CDR3: CASSATREVEKLFF
V: TRBV13; size: many; J: TRBJ1-1; D: .; DNA: TGTGCCAGCAGCTTAGTCCAGGGCACTGAAGCTTTCTTT; CDR3: CASSLVQGTEAFF
V: TRBV5-1; size: .; J: TRBJ2-1; D: .; DNA: TGCGCCAGCACTGAGAACTACAATGAGCAGTTCTTC; CDR3: CASTENYNEQFF
V: TRBV6-1; size: many; J: TRBJ1-2; D: TRBD1; DNA: TGTGCCAGCGGAGGGACAGGGGGCGGCCATGGCTACACCTTC; CDR3: CASGGTGGGHGYTF